A selection of T cell receptor beta chains follows, all from one sample in a study of blood T cells in healthy people across ages. A single record per CDR3 protein comes from TCRdb applying MiXCR to the 5' RACE reads. Of approximately 1,000,000 distinct CDR3 sequences listed, around two fifths are singletons. Sample: blood. These receptors originate from a man between 18 and 29 years old in good health. The conserved cysteine and the conserved F or W are not part of the CDR3 here.

ASRVLAGTSGEQF	TRBV6-2/TRBV6-3	TRBJ2-1
ASSRAFTRENEQY	TRBV6-2/TRBV6-3	TRBJ2-4
ASSFPNPGDGYT	TRBV7-2	TRBJ1-2
ASRPGRRPPNTEAF	TRBV6-6	TRBJ1-1
AISEAAGSPAWNTIY	TRBV10-3	TRBJ1-3
ASSLYRSRNQPQH	TRBV27	TRBJ1-5
ASSPSFTSLGDEQF	TRBV7-9	TRBJ2-1
ASSDGYYNSPLH	TRBV9	TRBJ1-6
SARDPSGVYNEQY	TRBV20-1	.
ASSLGGRPGNTIY	TRBV5-5	TRBJ1-3
SARDSGDTGPSGYGYT	TRBV20-1	TRBJ1-2
SATRTPSYEQY	TRBV20-1	TRBJ2-7
ASSLLGSQTEIREKLF	TRBV11-1	TRBJ1-4
SAVQGGDGNQPQH	TRBV20-1	TRBJ1-5
ASSAGGFDTEAF	TRBV5-4	TRBJ1-1
ASRAGGFNQPQH	TRBV28	TRBJ1-5
ASSLVLFTDTQY	TRBV7-2	TRBJ2-3
SAQTGTDVYGYT	TRBV20-1	TRBJ1-2
ASSVFSEASPLH	TRBV2	TRBJ1-6
ASSFEVNTEVF	TRBV7-6	TRBJ1-1
ASSPNIRDLTDTQY	TRBV5-1	TRBJ2-3
SARDPSYNQPQH	TRBV20-1	TRBJ1-5
ASSFQGPNEKLF	TRBV12-3/TRBV12-4	TRBJ1-4
ASSLNRVWETEAF	TRBV7-2	TRBJ1-1
ASSLDTGRYNEQF	TRBV11-2	TRBJ2-1
ASSSTNGYGYT	TRBV7-3	TRBJ1-2
AEQIKSYNEQF	TRBV5-1	TRBJ2-1
ASSSSGGLNQPQH	TRBV3-1	TRBJ1-5
ASSSEDRGHGYT	TRBV4-3	TRBJ1-2
AISESGTLIRQY	TRBV10-3	TRBJ2-7
AISDSLQETQY	TRBV10-3	TRBJ2-5
SAFFPGVNTGELF	TRBV20-1	TRBJ2-2
ASSSDRTGGYT	TRBV7-2	TRBJ1-2
ASSLSRRGYGYT	TRBV27	TRBJ1-2
ASSLIYQPQH	TRBV12-3/TRBV12-4	TRBJ1-5
ASSLSQTGQNSPLH	TRBV27	TRBJ1-6
ASSTETGANTEAF	TRBV7-2	TRBJ1-1
ASSVRGTPYNEQF	TRBV9	TRBJ2-1
ASSGGLAEEETQY	TRBV7-9	TRBJ2-5
ASSQSSLAGYTDTQY	TRBV4-3	TRBJ2-3
SAPRSAEQF	TRBV20-1	TRBJ2-1
SVVNGNTEAF	TRBV29-1	TRBJ1-1
ASSIGTNQY	TRBV4-3	TRBJ2-4
ASSSLGGGIYNEQF	TRBV12-3/TRBV12-4	TRBJ2-1
ALLNTDTQY	TRBV6-1	TRBJ2-3
ASSYGRVIYNEQF	TRBV6-2/TRBV6-3	TRBJ2-1
SARDLNYGYT	TRBV20-1	TRBJ1-2
ASRFTDRSYNEQF	TRBV19	TRBJ2-1
ASSTYRDLSGNEQF	TRBV7-9	TRBJ2-1
ASSIIYTDTEAF	TRBV5-6	TRBJ1-1
ASSYIGEVGETQY	TRBV6-2/TRBV6-3	.